This T cell receptor (beta chain) originates from a study of blood T cell repertoires in COVID-19. Across the whole study: From the United States, Italy and Spain came samples of acute and convalescent COVID-19.

The recovered donors of Cohort 3 showed two negative PCRs, clearance, or symptom resolution. Authors' processing steps: Estimates of nucleated cell counts were drawn from the amplification of reference gene primers. Using immunoSEQ multiplex PCR, the repertoire was profiled, and TCRdb retains in-frame clones only, with some absent. The DNA gave D and trimming, while V, J and clone size come from that table. The sample includes 150,000 or so clones, about four fifths of them seen just once. The V segment lost 5 bases and the J segment 4 bases; nucleotides outside the gene matches: 4. CDR1 is MNHEY, CDR2 SVGAGI, per germline. The CDR3 consists of 14 residues.

The sequenced material came from PBMCs or T cells enriched from blood (not recorded which). The chain recombines TRBV6-5 with TRBJ1-2, with 10 positions matching TRBD1. The receptor was isolated from a woman between 55 and 75 years old who had recovered from COVID-19. CDR3 residues: CASSRQGAGYGYTF. CDR3 DNA sequence: TGTGCCAGCAGTCGACAGGGGGCCGGCTATGGCTACACCTTC.